The 8 T cell receptor beta chains given below trace back to one sample, sequenced in a study of regulatory T cells in long-lasting Graves disease. For TCR beta, libraries came from iRepertoire HTBI primers and Arm-PCR of CDR3 regions. TCRdb re-derived calls from the multiplex PCR reads in MiXCR, one entry per CDR3 protein. The profile shows roughly 500,000 distinct CDR3 sequences, roughly 14% of them singletons. Time point here: newly diagnosed GD, antithyroid drugs for less than 3 months. Construction of the TCR library relied on RNA isolated from PBMCs. This sample was shared with a second study, whose subject was T cells in Graves' hyperthyroidism and ophthalmopathy.

Sequenced material: peripheral blood mononuclear cells (PBMCs), taken at new diagnosis, from a patient treated with antithyroid drugs. These receptors were obtained from a man in his thirties or forties with Graves disease.

This clonotype came up many times. The CDR3 loop reads CASSIEARFGELFF. CDR3 DNA: TGTGCCAGTAGTATAGAGGCCCGGTTCGGGGAGCTGTTTTTT. This sequence joins TRBV19 and TRBJ2-2, with D uncertain. Trimming left V 0 bases short and J 7 bases short, with 9 bases between. CDR1 is LNHDA and CDR2 is SQIVND in the germline V gene (reference sequence). The CDR3 extends over 14 amino acids. The whole variable domain, remainder taken from reference TRBV19 and TRBJ2-2, is DGGITQSPKYLFRKEGQNVTLSCEQNLNHDAMYWYRQDPGQGLRLIYYSQIVNDFQKGDIAEGYSVSREKKESFPLTVTSAQKNPTAFYLCASSIEARFGELFFGEGSRLTVL.

In its sample, this clonotype was seen many times. V usage is TRBV2 and J usage is TRBJ2-2; D is ambiguous. The CDR3 runs to 13 residues. V was trimmed by 8 bases and J by 1 base, leaving 8 bases between them. Germline CDR1 is SNHLY and CDR2 is FYNNEI. CDR3 DNA: TGTGCCAGCTCCGGCGGGAACACCGGGGAGCTGTTTTTT. As protein: CASSGGNTGELFF.

The V call is TRBV9, the J call TRBJ1-1; perhaps TRBD1 as D (6 bases). The CDR3 is 11 residues long. CDR1 is SGDLS and CDR2 is YYNGEE in the germline V gene. V gave up 5 bases and J gave up 8 bases, with 10 bases separating them. Here the CDR3 reads CASRGGGEAFF. CDR3 nucleotides: TGTGCCAGCAGGGGAGGGGGGGAAGCTTTCTTT.

Many counts were recorded for this clonotype. The chain recombines TRBV29-1 with TRBJ2-1, with TRBD1 matching over 7 bases. Germline CDR1 is SQVTM and CDR2 is ANQGSEA. V was pared by 6 bases and J by 4 bases, with 6 bases of the junction left unmatched. The CDR3 length is 13 residues. CDR3 sequence (DNA): TGCAGCGTCCGGGACAGAGGTTACAATGAGCAGTTCTTC. It yields the protein CSVRDRGYNEQFF.

This clonotype has a count of ten or more. This chain uses TRBV28 with TRBJ2-7; possible D gene TRBD1, 6 bases. The CDR3 consists of 12 residues. Germline assignment: CDR1 MDHEN and CDR2 SYDVKM. The V end was cut by 5 bases, the J end by 4 bases, with 9 bases between. As DNA, the CDR3 is TGTGCCAGCAGTGGGACACCGTACGAGCAGTACTTC. Protein product: CASSGTPYEQYF.

Only a few counts were recorded for this clonotype. The chain recombines TRBV7-9 with TRBJ2-1; TRBD2 is a possible D gene (6 bases). Trimming removed 5 bases from V and 9 bases from J, with 11 bases in between. The CDR3 covers 12 residues. Germline loops: CDR1 SEHNR, CDR2 FQNEAQ (reference sequence). The CDR3, as DNA: TGTGCCAGCAGCAGCCGGGACTCTGAGCAGTTCTTC. It specifies CASSSRDSEQFF.

The table lists this clonotype with a few counts. The chain is built from TRBV3-1 and TRBJ2-1, with a weak D call TRBD1 (5 bases). The CDR3 sequence is 13 residues long. CDR1 is LGHDT, CDR2 YNNKEL, per germline (reference sequence). Deletions cut 1 base from V and 7 bases from J, with 8 bases between. The CDR3 DNA is TGTGCCAGCAGCCAAGGACAGCTAAATGAGCAGTTCTTC. Residues: CASSQGQLNEQFF.

This clonotype was recorded many times. This CDR3 is CASSPGVAYEQYF. The CDR3 DNA reads TGTGCCAGCAGCCCGGGGGTAGCCTACGAGCAGTACTTC. This chain uses TRBV19 with TRBJ2-7, with D tentatively TRBD2 (6 bases). Germline V gene lookup returns CDR1 LNHDA and CDR2 SQIVND (reference sequence). The V and J ends lost 9 bases and 2 bases respectively, with 14 bases between them. The CDR3 length is 13 residues. Together with reference TRBV19 and TRBJ2-7, the CDR3 gives the full variable domain: DGGITQSPKYLFRKEGQNVTLSCEQNLNHDAMYWYRQDPGQGLRLIYYSQIVNDFQKGDIAEGYSVSREKKESFPLTVTSAQKNPTAFYLCASSPGVAYEQYFGPGTRLTVT.